This T cell receptor (beta chain) is drawn from a study of beta chain features in type 1 diabetes. About the study: Patients and healthy donors were similar in age, gender and cell yields.

Findings and caveats of the study: In the patient group, naive, central memory and Treg TCRB repertoires seemed more alike than in the healthy donor group. Significant though moderate, a shortening of TCRB CDR3s appeared in all four CD4+ subsets of Type 1 diabetes patients. The study notes PCR might favor shorter templates equally in patients and controls.

Expressed TCRB transcripts got sequenced, as all isolated RNA was reverse transcribed. Repertoires were generated with immunoSEQ multiplex PCR, while TCRdb's copy carries only in-frame clones and drops some. The table shows around 150,000 clones, with over 9% occurring only once. Germline V gene lookup returns CDR1 KGHSH and CDR2 LQKENI. This CDR3 comprises 17 residues. The V gene end was trimmed by 4 bases and the J gene end by 4 bases; junction bases not matched to a gene: 6. Turning to this clone: Its specificity is unknown.

This clonotype was obtained from a man aged 25 to 40 with type 1 diabetes. The chain employs TRBV18 and TRBJ2-1; 14 bases are shared with TRBD2. Material for sequencing was central memory CD4+ T cells from blood. The CDR3 nucleotides are TGTGCCAGCTCACTAAATGGACTAGCGGGAGGATACAATGAGCAGTTCTTC. Its protein product is CASSLNGLAGGYNEQFF.